These 14 T cell receptor beta chains were all obtained from the same sample, sequenced in a study of blood T cells in healthy people across ages. Alongside a J-beta primer mix, a sample-barcoded 5' primer served in a second PCR lasting about 6 to 12 cycles. TCRdb reprocessed the 5' RACE reads via MiXCR and lists one record per CDR3 protein. The sample yields around 1,000,000 distinct CDR3 sequences, approximately 25% seen once. The same sample was also used in a study of T cells of mothers and their children.

Sequencing used blood. The receptors were gathered from a girl between 2 and 10 years old in good health.

This chain connects TRBV7-9 to TRBJ2-5; D is perhaps TRBD2 (5 bases). The J call is uncertain, as TRBJ2-1 better fits the DNA end. The CDR3 has 13 amino acids. Germline-derived CDR1 and CDR2 are SEHNR and FQNEAQ (reference sequence). As DNA, the CDR3 is TGTGCCAGCAGCTCCGGACTGAGCCATGAGCAGTTCTTC. The encoded protein is CASSSGLSHEQFF.

This clonotype was observed a handful of times. The chain couples TRBV27 to TRBJ2-7, with 10 bases that match TRBD1. Germline V gives CDR1 MNHEY, CDR2 SMNVEV (reference sequence). The V and J ends lost 2 bases and 2 bases, in that order; junction bases with no gene match: 3. The CDR3 loop spans 15 amino acids. The CDR3 region is CASSLGTGAPYEQYF. The CDR3 nucleotides are TGTGCCAGCAGTTTAGGGACAGGGGCCCCCTACGAGCAGTACTTC.

The gene calls are TRBV15 and TRBJ1-1; D is unclear. V lost 7 bases and J 4 bases, leaving 13 bases between the germline ends. Germline V gives CDR1 LNHNV, CDR2 YYDKDF (reference sequence). This CDR3 is 13 amino acids long. In DNA form, the CDR3 reads TGTGCCACCACCCTTACGAGGCGCACTGAAGCTTTCTTT. Translated: CATTLTRRTEAFF.

The genes are TRBV29-1 and TRBJ2-5, with a possible D match to TRBD2 (7 bases). V lost 3 bases and J lost 7, with 12 bases in between. Germline CDR1 SQVTM, CDR2 ANQGSEA. The CDR3 is 12 residues long. The CDR3 DNA reads TGCAGCGTTGAGGGGGGGGCCGGGACCCAGTACTTC. Its translation: CSVEGGAGTQYF.

The V call is TRBV29-1, the J call TRBJ1-2, with D possibly matching TRBD1 (6 bases). The CDR3 totals 13 residues. Trimming took off 4 bases at V and 2 bases at J, with 11 bases between the two ends. Germline assignment: CDR1 SQVTM and CDR2 ANQGSEA. CDR3 sequence (DNA): TGCAGCGTTGCCACAGGGTCCAACTATGGCTACACCTTC. It yields the protein CSVATGSNYGYTF.

This clonotype came up a few times. The V call is TRBV6-5, the J call TRBJ1-1; 7 bases map to TRBD1. Germline V gene lookup returns CDR1 MNHEY and CDR2 SVGAGI. This CDR3 contains 12 residues. V dropped 2 bases and J dropped 7; count of bases not matched to a gene: 1. The CDR3 DNA reads TGTGCCAGCAGTTACCCAGGGGGTGAAGCTTTCTTT. It is translated as CASSYPGGEAFF.

This rearrangement joins TRBV11-3 to TRBJ2-4, with D tentatively TRBD2 (6 bases). The germline CDR1 and CDR2 sequences are SGHNT and YENEEA. V lost 4 bases, J lost 0 bases, and 10 bases lay in between. The CDR3 runs to 15 residues. Written as DNA, the CDR3 is TGTGCCAGCAGCTCCCGGGACTTAGCCAAAAACATTCAGTACTTC. Its translation is CASSSRDLAKNIQYF.

The CDR3 loop reads CASSQTGPTDEQYF. The CDR3 DNA is TGTGCCAGCAGCCAAACCGGGCCTACCGACGAGCAGTACTTC. The chain links TRBV16 to TRBJ2-7; D gene unclear. The ends were cut back, 2 bases at V and 5 bases at J, with 13 bases in the middle. This CDR3 comprises 14 residues. Germline CDR1 and CDR2: KGHSY and FQNENV.

This chain connects TRBV20-1 to TRBJ2-5; a weak D match, TRBD2 (6 bases). Deletions cut 5 bases from V and 4 bases from J, with 8 bases between. The V gene's germline CDR1 is DFQATT and CDR2 SNEGSKA (reference sequence). This CDR3 is 11 amino acids long. The CDR3 protein is CSAAGTETQYF. The CDR3 region has the DNA TGCAGTGCTGCGGGGACAGAGACCCAGTACTTC.

About this clonotype itself: Because the CDR3 is missing its conserved closing phenylalanine or tryptophan, this is likely a read error. The rearrangement joins TRBV6-1 to TRBJ2-5; 8 nucleotides align to TRBD2. The J call may not be correct, given that the DNA end is closer to TRBJ2-1. Germline V gives CDR1 MNHNS, CDR2 SASEGT. This CDR3 comprises 17 residues. As DNA, the CDR3 is TGTGCCAGCAGTCCTTCCCTCGGGGGGGGCTCCTACAATGAGCAGTTCCTC. The encoded protein is CASSPSLGGGSYNEQFL.

The chain links TRBV5-6 to TRBJ2-5; D might be TRBD2 (6 bases). CDR3 length equals 13 residues. CDR1 and CDR2 (germline): SGHDT, YYEEEE. V was pared by 7 bases and J by 4 bases, with 14 bases between. CDR3 protein: CASGHRGGETQYF. In DNA, the CDR3 is TGTGCCAGCGGCCATCGGGGAGGAGAGACCCAGTACTTC.

The CDR3 is CASSLPSGSSGPSTDTQYF. The DNA of the CDR3 is TGTGCCAGCAGTTTGCCTAGCGGGTCCTCCGGGCCTAGCACAGATACGCAGTATTTT. The chain uses TRBV12-3 or TRBV12-4 and TRBJ2-3, with 8 nucleotides matching TRBD2. This CDR3 is 19 amino acids long. With 3 bases clipped from V and 0 bases from J, the junction kept 14 bases outside the gene matches.

This clonotype was counted a few times. The V and J genes are TRBV20-1 and TRBJ1-1, with D maybe TRBD1 (6 bases). The V gene's germline CDR1 is DFQATT and CDR2 SNEGSKA (reference sequence). Trimming took off 6 bases at V and 0 bases at J, with 14 bases between the two ends. This CDR3 spans 14 amino acids. As DNA, the CDR3 is TGCAGTGCGCATCTTCAGGGGATGAACACTGAAGCTTTCTTT. Protein: CSAHLQGMNTEAFF.

This clonotype was seen a handful of times. This sequence joins TRBV12-3 or TRBV12-4 and TRBJ2-5; tentatively, D is TRBD2 (6 bases). V was pared by 6 bases and J by 5 bases, with 13 bases between. The CDR3 runs 13 residues. CDR3 bases: TGTGCCAGCAGGACGGGAGTGTACGAGACCCAGTACTTC. It encodes CASRTGVYETQYF.